The table lists the clone carrying this T cell receptor (beta chain) with a few counts. The antigen is undetermined. Both 60 Vbeta primers and 13 Jbeta primers went into the PCR. The repertoire was sequenced with immunoSEQ multiplex PCR; TCRdb's copy has only in-frame clones and lacks some. The sample lists approximately 76,000 clones; about 60% were seen once. The CDR3 loop spans 13 amino acids. Germline CDR1 and CDR2: LNHNV and YYDKDF (reference sequence). The ends were cut back, 5 bases at V and 1 base at J, with 8 bases in the middle. These data come from a study of cytomegalovirus exposure and HLA in healthy donors. The study, taken as a whole, reports: The dataset shows that most TCR sequences were rare, while some public TCRs occurred in many donors. A later analysis found that most CMV-associated TCR beta chains appeared HLA-restricted.

Sequencing was performed on PBMCs. The V and J genes are TRBV15 and TRBJ1-2, with a tentative D call TRBD1 (5 bases). This receptor was taken from a man younger than 40 in good health and CMV-seropositive. The CDR3 here is CATSGGNNYGYTF. CDR3 DNA: TGTGCCACCAGCGGGGGGAATAACTATGGCTACACCTTC.